This T cell receptor (beta chain) is from a study of radiotherapy plus CTLA-4 blockade in lung cancer. The CDR3 contains 15 residues. V lost 3 bases and J lost 0, with 8 bases in between. The V gene's germline CDR1 is MDHEN and CDR2 SYDVKM. The data were produced by immunoSEQ multiplex PCR, yet TCRdb's version contains in-frame clones alone and is incomplete. The data show around 71,000 clones, 65% to 85% seen once. The genes are TRBV28 and TRBJ1-4; D remains ambiguous. The receptor's source is a human donor with non-small cell lung cancer whose response to radiotherapy plus ipilimumab could not be evaluated. Some clones in this sample may be carry-over from other donors' samples. Sequencing used peripheral blood, obtained from a patient treated with radiotherapy plus ipilimumab. CDR3 amino acids: CASSFWAATNEKLFF. The DNA for the CDR3 is TGTGCCAGCAGTTTTTGGGCAGCAACTAATGAAAAACTGTTTTTT.